What follows are 16 T cell receptor beta chains derived from one specimen sequenced in a study of blood T cell repertoires in COVID-19. Clones were sequenced by immunoSEQ multiplex PCR, and TCRdb holds only the in-frame ones, with some missing. The sample yields about 370,000 clones, 80% to 90% seen once. What was sequenced was PBMCs or T cells enriched from blood (not recorded which). The receptors were sampled from a man aged 18-30 years who had recovered from COVID-19.

The chain links TRBV6-5 to TRBJ1-1; 8 positions agree with TRBD1. There are 15 residues in the CDR3. V was clipped by 3 bases and J by 3 bases; unmatched bases: 6. CDR1 MNHEY and CDR2 SVGAGI come from the germline V gene. Written as DNA, the CDR3 is TGTGCCAGCAGTTATACAGGGGGGGCGTACACTGAAGCTTTCTTT. Protein product: CASSYTGGAYTEAFF.

Only one count was recorded for this clone. This chain joins TRBV7-9 and TRBJ1-2; tentative D call: TRBD1 (6 bases). This CDR3 contains 14 residues. V was cut by 5 bases and J by 6 bases, with 16 bases left in between. The germline V gene has CDR1 SEHNR and CDR2 FQNEAQ (reference sequence). The CDR3 DNA follows: TGTGCCAGCAGCATGCCACAGGGTGCTGATGGCTACACCTTC. Protein: CASSMPQGADGYTF.

CDR3 protein: CASSRRDLYNEQFF. In DNA form, the CDR3 reads TGTGCCAGCTCGCGCCGGGACTTGTACAATGAGCAGTTCTTC. The chain is built from TRBV25-1 and TRBJ2-1, with a possible D match to TRBD2 (6 bases). The CDR3 is 14 residues long. V was trimmed by 8 bases and J by 4 bases, leaving 15 bases between them. The germline CDR1 and CDR2 sequences are MGHDK and SYGVNS.

The chain combines TRBV4-2 with TRBJ1-5; D perhaps matches TRBD1 (5 bases). In germline, CDR1 is LGHNA, CDR2 YNFKEQ. V was clipped by 6 bases and J by 1 base, with 10 bases between them. The CDR3 covers 14 residues. CDR3 residues: CASSMGQSNQPQHF. CDR3 sequence (DNA): TGTGCCAGCAGTATGGGGCAGAGCAATCAGCCCCAGCATTTT.

This clone was counted between two and nine times. The J gene is TRBJ1-4, the V gene TRBV7-9; TRBD1 matches at 8 bases. CDR3 length: 16 amino acids. The trim removed 1 base at V and 2 bases at J, leaving 3 bases unmatched. Germline V gene data show CDR1 as SEHNR and CDR2 as FQNEAQ (reference sequence). Written as DNA, the CDR3 is TGTGCCAGCAGCTTAGGGACAGGGATTACTAATGAAAAACTGTTTTTT. Encoded protein: CASSLGTGITNEKLFF.

The CDR3 DNA follows: TGTGCCAGCAGCTTACACGGGGAGCTGTTTTTT. Its protein is CASSLHGELFF. The genes are TRBV7-2 and TRBJ2-2; unclear D gene. Trimming removed 2 bases at V and 7 bases at J, with 2 bases between. This CDR3 has 11 amino acids. CDR1 SGHTA and CDR2 FQGNSA come from the germline V gene.

The CDR3 sequence is CASSSPEAGGKSYNEQFF. The CDR3 bases are TGCGCCAGCAGCTCCCCTGAAGCAGGGGGAAAGTCCTACAATGAGCAGTTCTTC. The chain combines TRBV5-1 with TRBJ2-1; 7 bases align to TRBD1. This CDR3 comprises 18 residues. The V segment lost 3 bases and the J segment 1 base; nucleotides outside the gene matches: 13. Germline lookup yields CDR1 SGHRS and CDR2 YFSETQ.

This chain connects TRBV7-9 to TRBJ1-5, with D possibly being TRBD1 (6 bases). Per the germline V gene, CDR1 is SEHNR and CDR2 is FQNEAQ (reference sequence). The CDR3 contains 14 residues. The germline V and J ends were trimmed by 0 bases and 6 bases, with 9 bases remaining between them. The CDR3 DNA follows: TGTGCCAGCAGCTTAGCCCAGGGGATTCAGCCCCAGCATTTT. Encoded protein: CASSLAQGIQPQHF.

This chain's CDR3 is CASSLGGLPPGYNEQFF. In nucleotides, the CDR3 is TGTGCCAGCAGCTTAGGAGGTTTACCCCCCGGATACAATGAGCAGTTCTTC. The chain uses TRBV7-8 and TRBJ2-1; D remains unclear. V lost 1 base and J 4 bases, leaving 17 bases between the germline ends. From germline, CDR1 is SGHVS and CDR2 FQNEAQ. This CDR3 region has 17 residues.

The V and J genes are TRBV5-1 and TRBJ1-2; 7 bases fit TRBD1. CDR1 is SGHRS, CDR2 YFSETQ, per germline. The ends lost 3 bases at V and 1 base at J; junction bases unmatched: 3. This CDR3 has 14 amino acids. In nucleotides, the CDR3 is TGCGCCAGCAGCTCGGGACAGCATAACTATGGCTACACCTTC. Protein product: CASSSGQHNYGYTF.

The chain has TRBV5-4 and TRBJ1-2; 8 bases agree with TRBD1. The CDR3 totals 14 residues. Trimming took 2 bases from V and 3 from J; bases not matched to a gene: 3. Germline V lookup: CDR1 SGHNT, CDR2 YYREEE (reference sequence). CDR3 amino acids: CASSLPGQDYGYTF. CDR3 sequence (DNA): TGTGCCAGCAGCTTACCGGGACAGGACTATGGCTACACCTTC. The full variable domain, with the rest looked up from reference TRBV5-4 and TRBJ1-2, is ETGVTQSPTHLIKTRGQQVTLRCSSQSGHNTVSWYQQALGQGPQFIFQYYREEENGRGNFPPRFSGLQFPNYSSELNVNALELDDSALYLCASSLPGQDYGYTFGSGTRLTVV.

The chain employs TRBV2 and TRBJ2-5, with D perhaps TRBD2 (7 bases). V was trimmed by 7 bases and J by 2 bases, leaving 17 bases between them. The germline V gene has CDR1 SNHLY and CDR2 FYNNEI. The CDR3 covers 15 residues. CDR3: CASIAREGEQETQYF. As DNA, the CDR3 is TGTGCCAGCATAGCCAGGGAGGGGGAACAAGAGACCCAGTACTTC.

The J gene is TRBJ1-4, the V gene TRBV28; maybe TRBD1 (5 bases). The V end lost 7 bases, the J end lost 0 bases, and 18 bases lay between the germline ends. Looked up from germline, CDR1 is MDHEN and CDR2 is SYDVKM. The CDR3 is 17 residues long. Here the CDR3 reads CASTLYLGATTNEKLFF. The CDR3 DNA is TGTGCCAGCACCCTCTACTTAGGGGCCACAACTAATGAAAAACTGTTTTTT. Full variable domain (outside the CDR3, taken from reference TRBV28 and TRBJ1-4): DVKVTQSSRYLVKRTGEKVFLECVQDMDHENMFWYRQDPGLGLRLIYFSYDVKMKEKGDIPEGYSVSREKKERFSLILESASTNQTSMYLCASTLYLGATTNEKLFFGSGTQLSVL.

The rearrangement joins TRBV5-6 to TRBJ2-2; TRBD1 matches 8 bases. The CDR3 extends over 17 amino acids. V shed 5 bases, J shed 3 bases, and the junction held 12 bases outside the gene matches. Germline V gives CDR1 SGHDT, CDR2 YYEEEE. CDR3 sequence (DNA): TGTGCCAGCAGACCCCGACAGGGGAAGGTCTACACCGGGGAGCTGTTTTTT. Its translation: CASRPRQGKVYTGELFF.

In its sample, this clone was seen a few times. This sequence joins TRBV11-2 and TRBJ1-6; 7 nucleotides agree with TRBD1. The CDR3 is made up of 14 amino acids. The V gene end was trimmed by 0 bases and the J gene end by 7 bases; junction bases not matched to a gene: 0. The germline V gene encodes CDR1 SGHAT and CDR2 FQNNGV. The CDR3 DNA sequence: TGTGCCAGCAGCTTAGAGGACAGGAATTCACCCCTCCACTTT. Translation gives CASSLEDRNSPLHF.

V gene TRBV14 combines with J gene TRBJ2-5, with 14 bases that match TRBD2. Germline loops: CDR1 SGHDN, CDR2 FVKESK. The CDR3 is made up of 18 amino acids. The V segment lost 4 bases and the J segment 4 bases; nucleotides outside the gene matches: 11. The CDR3 sequence is CASSPRETSGGARETQYF. The CDR3 coding sequence is TGTGCCAGCAGCCCCCGAGAGACTAGCGGGGGGGCGCGAGAGACCCAGTACTTC.